The clone carrying this T cell receptor beta chain has only a few counts. V dropped 0 bases and J dropped 3; count of bases not matched to a gene: 1. This CDR3 is 14 amino acids long. Germline V lookup: CDR1 SGHTA, CDR2 FQGTGA. TCRdb analysed the RT-PCR reads with MiXCR anew, one entry per CDR3 protein. The sample includes more than 600,000 distinct CDR3 sequences, 14% of them seen just once. The sequencing sample was made of memory CD4+ T cells from blood. This chain connects TRBV7-3 to TRBJ1-1, with 7 bases fitting TRBD1. This TCR came from a female donor in good health, serving as a healthy control. The DNA of the CDR3 is TGTGCCAGCAGCTTAACGGGGACAGACACTGAAGCTTTCTTT. Its protein product is CASSLTGTDTEAFF.